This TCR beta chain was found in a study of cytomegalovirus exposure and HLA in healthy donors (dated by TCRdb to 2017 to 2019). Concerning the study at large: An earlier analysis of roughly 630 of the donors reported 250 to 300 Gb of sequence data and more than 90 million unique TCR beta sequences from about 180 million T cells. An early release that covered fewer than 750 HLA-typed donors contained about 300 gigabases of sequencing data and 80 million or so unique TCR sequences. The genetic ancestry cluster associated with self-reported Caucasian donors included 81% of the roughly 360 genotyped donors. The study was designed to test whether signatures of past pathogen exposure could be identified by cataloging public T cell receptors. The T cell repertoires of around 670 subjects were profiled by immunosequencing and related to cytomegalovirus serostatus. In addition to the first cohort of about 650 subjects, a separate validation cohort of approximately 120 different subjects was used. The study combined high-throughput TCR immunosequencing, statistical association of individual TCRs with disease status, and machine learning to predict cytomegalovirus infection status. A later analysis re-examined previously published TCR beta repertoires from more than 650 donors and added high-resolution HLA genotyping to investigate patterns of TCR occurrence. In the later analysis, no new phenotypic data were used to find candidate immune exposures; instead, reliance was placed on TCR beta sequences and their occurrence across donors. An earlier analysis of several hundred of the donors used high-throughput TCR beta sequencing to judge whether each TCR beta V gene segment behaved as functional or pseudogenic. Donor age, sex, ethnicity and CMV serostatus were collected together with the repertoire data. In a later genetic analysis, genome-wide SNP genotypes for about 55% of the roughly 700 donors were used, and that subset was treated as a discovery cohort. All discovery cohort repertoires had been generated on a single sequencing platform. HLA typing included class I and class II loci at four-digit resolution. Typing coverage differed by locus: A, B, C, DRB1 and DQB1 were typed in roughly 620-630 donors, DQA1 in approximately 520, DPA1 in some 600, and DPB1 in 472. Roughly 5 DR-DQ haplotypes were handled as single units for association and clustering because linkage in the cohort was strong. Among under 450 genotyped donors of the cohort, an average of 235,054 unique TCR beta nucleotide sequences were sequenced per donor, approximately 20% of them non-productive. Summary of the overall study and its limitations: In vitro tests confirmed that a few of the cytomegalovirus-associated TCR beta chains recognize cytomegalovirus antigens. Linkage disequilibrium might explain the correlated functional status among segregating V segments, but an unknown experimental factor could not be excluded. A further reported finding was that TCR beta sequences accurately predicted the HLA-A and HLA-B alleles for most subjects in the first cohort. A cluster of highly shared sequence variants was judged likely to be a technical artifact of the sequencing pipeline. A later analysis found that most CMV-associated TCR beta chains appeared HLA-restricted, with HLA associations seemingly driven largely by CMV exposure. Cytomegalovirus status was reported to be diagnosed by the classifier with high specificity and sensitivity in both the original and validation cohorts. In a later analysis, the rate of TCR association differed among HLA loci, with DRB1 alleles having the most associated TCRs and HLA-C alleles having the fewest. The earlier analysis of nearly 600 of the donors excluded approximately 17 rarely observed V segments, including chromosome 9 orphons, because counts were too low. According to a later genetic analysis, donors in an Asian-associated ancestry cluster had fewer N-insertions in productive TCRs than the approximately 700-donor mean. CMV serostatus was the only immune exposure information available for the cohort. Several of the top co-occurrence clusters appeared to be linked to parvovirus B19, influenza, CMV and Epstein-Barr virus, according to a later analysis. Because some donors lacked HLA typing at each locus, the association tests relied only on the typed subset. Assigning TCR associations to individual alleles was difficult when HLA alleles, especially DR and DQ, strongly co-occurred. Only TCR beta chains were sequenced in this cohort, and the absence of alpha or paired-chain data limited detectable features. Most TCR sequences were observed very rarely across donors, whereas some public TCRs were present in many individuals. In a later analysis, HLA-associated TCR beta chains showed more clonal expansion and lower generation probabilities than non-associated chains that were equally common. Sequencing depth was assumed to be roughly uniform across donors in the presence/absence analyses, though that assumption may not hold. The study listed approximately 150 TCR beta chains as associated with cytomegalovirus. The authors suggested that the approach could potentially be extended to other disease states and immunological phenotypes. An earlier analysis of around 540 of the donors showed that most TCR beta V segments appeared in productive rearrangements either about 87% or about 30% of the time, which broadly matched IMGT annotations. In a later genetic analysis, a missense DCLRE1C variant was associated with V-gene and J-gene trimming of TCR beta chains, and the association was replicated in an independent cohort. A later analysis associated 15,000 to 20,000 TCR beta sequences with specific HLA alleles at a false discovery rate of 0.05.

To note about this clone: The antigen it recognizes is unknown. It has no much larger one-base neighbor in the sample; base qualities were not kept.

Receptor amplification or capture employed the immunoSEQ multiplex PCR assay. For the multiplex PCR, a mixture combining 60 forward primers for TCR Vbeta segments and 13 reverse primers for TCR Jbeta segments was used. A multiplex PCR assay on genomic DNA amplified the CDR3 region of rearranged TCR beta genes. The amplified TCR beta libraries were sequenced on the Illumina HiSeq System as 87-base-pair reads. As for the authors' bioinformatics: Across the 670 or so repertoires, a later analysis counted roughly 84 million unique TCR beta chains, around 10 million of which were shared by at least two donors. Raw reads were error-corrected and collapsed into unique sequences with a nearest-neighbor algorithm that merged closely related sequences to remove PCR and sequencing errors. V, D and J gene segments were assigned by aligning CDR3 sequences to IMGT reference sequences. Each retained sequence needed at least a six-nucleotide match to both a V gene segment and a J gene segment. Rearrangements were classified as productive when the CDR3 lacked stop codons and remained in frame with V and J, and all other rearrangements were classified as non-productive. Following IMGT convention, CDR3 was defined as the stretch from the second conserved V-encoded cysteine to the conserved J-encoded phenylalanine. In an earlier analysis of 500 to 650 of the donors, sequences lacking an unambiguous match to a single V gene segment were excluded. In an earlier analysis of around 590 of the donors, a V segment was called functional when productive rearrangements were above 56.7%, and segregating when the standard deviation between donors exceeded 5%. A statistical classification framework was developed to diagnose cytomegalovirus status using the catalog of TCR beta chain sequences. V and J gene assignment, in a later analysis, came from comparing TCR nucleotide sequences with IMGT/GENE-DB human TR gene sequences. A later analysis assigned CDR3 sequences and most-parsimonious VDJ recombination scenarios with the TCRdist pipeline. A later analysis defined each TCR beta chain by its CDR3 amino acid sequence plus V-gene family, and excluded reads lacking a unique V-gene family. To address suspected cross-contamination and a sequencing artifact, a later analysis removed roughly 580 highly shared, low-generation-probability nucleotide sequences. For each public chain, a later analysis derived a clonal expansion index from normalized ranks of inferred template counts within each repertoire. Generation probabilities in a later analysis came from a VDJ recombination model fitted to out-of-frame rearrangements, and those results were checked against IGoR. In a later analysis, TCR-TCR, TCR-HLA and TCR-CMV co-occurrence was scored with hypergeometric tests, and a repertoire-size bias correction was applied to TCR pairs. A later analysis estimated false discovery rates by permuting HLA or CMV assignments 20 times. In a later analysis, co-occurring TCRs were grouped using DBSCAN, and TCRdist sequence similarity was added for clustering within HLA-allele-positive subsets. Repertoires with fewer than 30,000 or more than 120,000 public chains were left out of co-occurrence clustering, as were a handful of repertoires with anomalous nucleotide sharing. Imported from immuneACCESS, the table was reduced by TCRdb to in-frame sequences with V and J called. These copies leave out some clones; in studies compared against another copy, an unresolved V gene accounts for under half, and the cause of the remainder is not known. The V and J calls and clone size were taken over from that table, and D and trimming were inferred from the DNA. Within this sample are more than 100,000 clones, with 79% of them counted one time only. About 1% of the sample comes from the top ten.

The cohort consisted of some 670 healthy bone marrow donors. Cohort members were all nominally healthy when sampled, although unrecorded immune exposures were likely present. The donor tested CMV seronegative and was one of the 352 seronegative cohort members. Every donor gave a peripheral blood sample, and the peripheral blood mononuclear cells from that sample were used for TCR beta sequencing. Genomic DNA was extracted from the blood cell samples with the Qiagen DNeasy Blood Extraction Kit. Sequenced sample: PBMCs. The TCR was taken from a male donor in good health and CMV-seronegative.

In nucleotide form, the sequence is TGTGCTAGTGGCGCTCGAGTCTCCTCGAGTGGCTACACCTTC. Its coded protein is CASGARVSSSGYTF. The rearrangement combines TRBV12-5 with TRBJ1-2; the D segment cannot be called with confidence. The CDR3 holds 14 amino acids from the cysteine to the phenylalanine. The sequence is cut down to CDR3 DNA, 42 bases in frame from base 1. In the germline V gene, CDR1 corresponds to LGHNT and CDR2 to FRNRAP. V lost 6 bases and J lost 7 bases; the stretch between them is 18 bases long.